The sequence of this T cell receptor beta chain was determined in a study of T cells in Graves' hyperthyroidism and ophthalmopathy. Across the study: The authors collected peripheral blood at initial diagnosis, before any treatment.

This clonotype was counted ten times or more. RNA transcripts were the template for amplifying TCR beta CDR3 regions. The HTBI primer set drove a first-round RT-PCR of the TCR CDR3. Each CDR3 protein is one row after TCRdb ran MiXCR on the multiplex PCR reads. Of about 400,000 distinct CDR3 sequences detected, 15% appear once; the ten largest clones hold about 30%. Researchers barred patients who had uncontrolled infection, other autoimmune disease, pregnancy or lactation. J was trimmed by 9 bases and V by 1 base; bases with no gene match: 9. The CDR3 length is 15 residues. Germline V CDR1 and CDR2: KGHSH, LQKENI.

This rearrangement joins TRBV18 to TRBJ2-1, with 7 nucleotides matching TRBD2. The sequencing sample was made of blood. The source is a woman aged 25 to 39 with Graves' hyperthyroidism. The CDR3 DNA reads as TGTGCCAGCTCACCACTTCAGGCGGGAGCGGTTGAGCAGTTCTTC. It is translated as CASSPLQAGAVEQFF. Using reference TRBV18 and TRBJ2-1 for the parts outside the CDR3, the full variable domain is NAGVMQNPRHLVRRRGQEARLRCSPMKGHSHVYWYRQLPEEGLKFMVYLQKENIIDESGMPKERFSAEFPKEGPSILRIQQVVRGDSAAYFCASSPLQAGAVEQFFGPGTRLTVL.